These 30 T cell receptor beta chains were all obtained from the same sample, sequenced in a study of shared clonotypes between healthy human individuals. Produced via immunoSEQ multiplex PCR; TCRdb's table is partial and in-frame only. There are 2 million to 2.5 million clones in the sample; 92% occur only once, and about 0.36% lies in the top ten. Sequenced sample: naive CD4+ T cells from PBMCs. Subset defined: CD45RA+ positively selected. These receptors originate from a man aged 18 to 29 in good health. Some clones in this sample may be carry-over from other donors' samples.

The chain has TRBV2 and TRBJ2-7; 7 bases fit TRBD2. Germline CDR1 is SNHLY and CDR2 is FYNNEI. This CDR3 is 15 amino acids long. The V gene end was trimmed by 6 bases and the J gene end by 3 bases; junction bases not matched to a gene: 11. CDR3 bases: TGTGCCAGCAGACGGGGGGAACTAGGATTCTACGAGCAGTACTTC. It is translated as CASRRGELGFYEQYF.

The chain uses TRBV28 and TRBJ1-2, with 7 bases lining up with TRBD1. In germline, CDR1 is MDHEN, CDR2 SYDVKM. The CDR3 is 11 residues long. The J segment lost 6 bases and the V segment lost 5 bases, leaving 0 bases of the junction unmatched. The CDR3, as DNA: TGTGCCAGCAGTAGGGGGCATGGCTACACCTTC. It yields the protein CASSRGHGYTF.

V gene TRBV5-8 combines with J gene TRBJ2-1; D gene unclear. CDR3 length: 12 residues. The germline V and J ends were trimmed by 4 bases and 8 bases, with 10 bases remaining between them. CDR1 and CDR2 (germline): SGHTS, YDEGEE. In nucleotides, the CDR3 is TGTGCCAGCAGCAACCGTAGGGATGAGCAGTTCTTC. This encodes CASSNRRDEQFF.

CDR3 sequence: CASSAGLKTQYF. CDR3 DNA: TGTGCCAGCAGCGCCGGACTGAAAACGCAGTATTTT. The gene calls are TRBV9 and TRBJ2-3; possibly TRBD2 for D (5 bases). V gave up 3 bases and J gave up 9 bases, with 11 bases separating them. In germline, CDR1 is SGDLS, CDR2 YYNGEE. There are 12 residues in the CDR3.

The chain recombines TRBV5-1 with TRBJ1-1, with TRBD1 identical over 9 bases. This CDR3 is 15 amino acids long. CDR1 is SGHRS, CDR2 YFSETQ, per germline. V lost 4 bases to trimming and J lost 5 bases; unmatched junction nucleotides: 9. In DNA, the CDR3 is TGCGCCAGCAGCCGTCGGGACAGGGCAGAAACTGAAGCTTTCTTT. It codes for CASSRRDRAETEAFF. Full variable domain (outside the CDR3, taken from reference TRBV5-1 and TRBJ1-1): KAGVTQTPRYLIKTRGQQVTLSCSPISGHRSVSWYQQTPGQGLQFLFEYFSETQRNKGNFPGRFSGRQFSNSRSEMNVSTLELGDSALYLCASSRRDRAETEAFFGQGTRLTVV.

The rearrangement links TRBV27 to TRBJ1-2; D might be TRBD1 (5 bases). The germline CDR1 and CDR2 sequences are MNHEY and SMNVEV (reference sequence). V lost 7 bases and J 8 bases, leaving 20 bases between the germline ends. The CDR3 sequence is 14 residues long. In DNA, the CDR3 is TGTGCCAGCACCCTAAGGGACGGAGGCGGAGGCTACACCTTC. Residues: CASTLRDGGGGYTF.

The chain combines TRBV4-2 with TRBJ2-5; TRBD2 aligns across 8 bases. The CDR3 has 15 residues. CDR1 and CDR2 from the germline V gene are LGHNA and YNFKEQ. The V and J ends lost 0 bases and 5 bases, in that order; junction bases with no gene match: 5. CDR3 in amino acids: CASSQDLAGRETQYF. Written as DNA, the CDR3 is TGTGCCAGCAGCCAAGATCTAGCGGGCCGGGAGACCCAGTACTTC.

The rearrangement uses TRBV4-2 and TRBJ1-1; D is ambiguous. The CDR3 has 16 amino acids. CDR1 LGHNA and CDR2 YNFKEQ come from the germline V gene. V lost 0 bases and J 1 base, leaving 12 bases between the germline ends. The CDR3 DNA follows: TGTGCCAGCAGCCAAGATGTATTGGACTCGAACACTGAAGCTTTCTTT. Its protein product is CASSQDVLDSNTEAFF.

In nucleotides, the CDR3 is TGTGCCAGCAATCGTCCGGGACAGGAGACCGAGCAGTACTTC. Protein sequence: CASNRPGQETEQYF. The chain couples TRBV2 to TRBJ2-7, with 8 bases aligning to TRBD1. This CDR3 contains 14 residues. Germline V gene lookup returns CDR1 SNHLY and CDR2 FYNNEI. The V and J ends lost 7 bases and 6 bases, in that order; junction bases with no gene match: 11.

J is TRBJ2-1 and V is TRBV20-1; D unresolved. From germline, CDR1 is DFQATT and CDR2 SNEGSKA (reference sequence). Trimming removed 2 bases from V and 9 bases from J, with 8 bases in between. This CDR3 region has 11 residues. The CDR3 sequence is CSARKGSEQFF. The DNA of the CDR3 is TGCAGTGCTAGAAAAGGGTCTGAGCAGTTCTTC.

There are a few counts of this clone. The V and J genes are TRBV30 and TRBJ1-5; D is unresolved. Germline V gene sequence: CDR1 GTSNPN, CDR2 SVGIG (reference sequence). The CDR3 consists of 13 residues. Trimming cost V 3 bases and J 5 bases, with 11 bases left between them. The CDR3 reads CAWSRAGDQPQHF. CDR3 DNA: TGTGCCTGGAGCCGGGCTGGGGATCAGCCCCAGCATTTT.

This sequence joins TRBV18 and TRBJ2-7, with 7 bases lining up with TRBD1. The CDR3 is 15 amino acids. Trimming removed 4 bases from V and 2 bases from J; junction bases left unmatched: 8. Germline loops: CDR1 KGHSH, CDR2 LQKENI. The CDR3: CASSLTQGQTYEQYF. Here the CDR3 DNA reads TGTGCCAGCTCACTGACCCAGGGACAGACCTACGAGCAGTACTTC.

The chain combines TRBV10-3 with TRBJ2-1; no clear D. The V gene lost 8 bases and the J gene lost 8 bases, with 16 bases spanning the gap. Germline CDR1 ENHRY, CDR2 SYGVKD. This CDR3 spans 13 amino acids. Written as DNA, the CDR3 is TGTGCCATCTCTGTCAGCGTCTATTATGAGCAGTTCTTC. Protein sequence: CAISVSVYYEQFF.

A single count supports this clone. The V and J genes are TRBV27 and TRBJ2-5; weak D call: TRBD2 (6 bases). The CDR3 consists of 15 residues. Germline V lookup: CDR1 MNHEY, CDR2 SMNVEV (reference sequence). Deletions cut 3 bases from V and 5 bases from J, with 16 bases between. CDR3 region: CASSLGRGSGETQYF. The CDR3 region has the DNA TGTGCCAGCAGTTTGGGACGGGGGAGCGGGGAGACCCAGTACTTC.

As DNA, the CDR3 is TGTGCCAGCAGCTTTAGACAGGGGTCAGATACGCAGTATTTT. This sequence encodes CASSFRQGSDTQYF. This sequence joins TRBV9 and TRBJ2-3; TRBD1 matches at 8 bases. Germline CDR1 SGDLS, CDR2 YYNGEE. V lost 4 bases to trimming and J lost 4 bases; unmatched junction nucleotides: 5. The CDR3 is 14 residues long.

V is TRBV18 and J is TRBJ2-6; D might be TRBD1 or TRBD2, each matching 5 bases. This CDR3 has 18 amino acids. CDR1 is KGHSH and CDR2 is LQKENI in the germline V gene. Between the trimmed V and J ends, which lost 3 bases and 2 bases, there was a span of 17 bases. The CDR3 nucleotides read TGTGCCAGCTCACCGGCCCGGGGCGGTCCTGCTGGGGCCAACGTCCTGACTTTC. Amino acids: CASSPARGGPAGANVLTF.

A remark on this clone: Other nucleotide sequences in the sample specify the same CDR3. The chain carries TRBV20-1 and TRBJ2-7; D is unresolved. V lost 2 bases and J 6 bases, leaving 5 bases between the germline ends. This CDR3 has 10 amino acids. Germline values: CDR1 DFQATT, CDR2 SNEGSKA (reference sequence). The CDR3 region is CSARLVEQYF. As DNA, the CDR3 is TGCAGTGCTAGACTAGTCGAGCAGTACTTC.

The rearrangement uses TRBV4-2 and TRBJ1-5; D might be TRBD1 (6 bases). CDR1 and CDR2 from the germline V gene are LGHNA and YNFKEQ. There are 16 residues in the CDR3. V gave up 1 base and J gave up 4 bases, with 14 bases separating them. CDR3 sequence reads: CASSQGTTGRNQPQHF. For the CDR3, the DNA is TGTGCCAGCAGCCAAGGAACAACAGGGCGGAATCAGCCCCAGCATTTT.

DNA for the CDR3: TGCAGCGCCGGGACTTCTAATGAAAAACTGTTTTTT. This codes for CSAGTSNEKLFF. V and J are TRBV29-1 and TRBJ1-4; D is perhaps TRBD1 (5 bases). With 7 bases removed from V and 3 bases from J, the gap between germline ends came to 9 bases. Germline lookup yields CDR1 SQVTM and CDR2 ANQGSEA. The CDR3 contains 12 residues.

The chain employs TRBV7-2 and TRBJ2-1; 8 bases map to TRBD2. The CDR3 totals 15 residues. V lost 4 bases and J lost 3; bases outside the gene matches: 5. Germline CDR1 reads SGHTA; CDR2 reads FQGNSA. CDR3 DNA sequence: TGTGCCAGCAGCTCAGACAGCGGGGGCTACAATGAGCAGTTCTTC. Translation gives CASSSDSGGYNEQFF.

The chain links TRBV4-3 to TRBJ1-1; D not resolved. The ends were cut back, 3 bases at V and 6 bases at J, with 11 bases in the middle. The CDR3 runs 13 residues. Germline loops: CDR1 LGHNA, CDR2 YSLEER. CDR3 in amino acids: CASSQARNAEAFF. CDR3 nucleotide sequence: TGCGCCAGCAGCCAGGCGCGTAACGCTGAAGCTTTCTTT.

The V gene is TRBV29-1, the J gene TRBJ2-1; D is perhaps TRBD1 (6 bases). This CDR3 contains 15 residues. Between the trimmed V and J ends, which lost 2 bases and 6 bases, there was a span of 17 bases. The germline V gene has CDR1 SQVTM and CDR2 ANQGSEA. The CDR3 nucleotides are TGCAGCGTTGAAAGGGGGATAGTCTTTCGCAATGAGCAGTTCTTC. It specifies CSVERGIVFRNEQFF.

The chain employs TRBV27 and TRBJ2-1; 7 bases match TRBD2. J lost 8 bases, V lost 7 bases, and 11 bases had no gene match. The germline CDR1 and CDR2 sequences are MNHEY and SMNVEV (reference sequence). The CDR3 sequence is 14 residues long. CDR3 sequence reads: CASTPAGRSYEQFF. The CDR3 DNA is TGTGCCAGCACCCCAGCGGGAAGATCATATGAGCAGTTCTTC.

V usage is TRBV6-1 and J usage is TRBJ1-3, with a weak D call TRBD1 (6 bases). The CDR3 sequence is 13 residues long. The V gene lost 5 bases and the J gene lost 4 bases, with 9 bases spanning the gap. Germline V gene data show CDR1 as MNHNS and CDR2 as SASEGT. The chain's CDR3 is CASSKTGGNTIYF. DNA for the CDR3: TGTGCCAGCAGTAAGACAGGAGGAAACACCATATATTTT.

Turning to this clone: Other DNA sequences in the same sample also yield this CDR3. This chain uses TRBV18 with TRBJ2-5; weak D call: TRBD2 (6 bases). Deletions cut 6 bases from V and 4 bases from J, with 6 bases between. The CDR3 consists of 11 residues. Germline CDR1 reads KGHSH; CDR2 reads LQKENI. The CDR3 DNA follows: TGTGCCAGCTCGCGGGGAGAGACCCAGTACTTC. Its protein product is CASSRGETQYF.

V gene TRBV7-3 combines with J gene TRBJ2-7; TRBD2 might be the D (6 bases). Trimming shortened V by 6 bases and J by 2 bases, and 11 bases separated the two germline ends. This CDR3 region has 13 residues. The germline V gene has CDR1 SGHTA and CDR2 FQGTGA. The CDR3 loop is CASSIGEAYEQYF. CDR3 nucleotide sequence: TGTGCCAGCAGTATTGGGGAGGCCTACGAGCAGTACTTC.

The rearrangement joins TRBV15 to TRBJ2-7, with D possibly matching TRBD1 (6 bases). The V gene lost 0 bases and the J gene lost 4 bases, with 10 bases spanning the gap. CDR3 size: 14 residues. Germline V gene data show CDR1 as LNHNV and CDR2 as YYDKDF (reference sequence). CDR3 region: CATSRDRGDYEQYF. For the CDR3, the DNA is TGTGCCACCAGCAGAGACAGGGGAGATTACGAGCAGTACTTC.

CDR3: CASSTSGTPRNEQFF. DNA for the CDR3: TGTGCCAGCAGTACCTCCGGGACCCCCAGGAATGAGCAGTTCTTC. This sequence joins TRBV2 and TRBJ2-1; TRBD1 or TRBD2 may be the D gene (5 bases each). There are 15 residues in the CDR3. V shed 5 bases and J shed 7 bases, with 18 bases lying between them. CDR1 and CDR2 (germline): SNHLY, FYNNEI.

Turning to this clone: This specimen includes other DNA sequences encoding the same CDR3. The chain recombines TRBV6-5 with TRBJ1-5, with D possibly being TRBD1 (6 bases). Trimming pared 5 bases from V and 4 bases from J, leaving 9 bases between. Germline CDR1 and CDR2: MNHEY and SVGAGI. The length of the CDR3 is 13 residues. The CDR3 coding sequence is TGTGCCAGCAGTGGGACACTTAATCAGCCCCAGCATTTT. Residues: CASSGTLNQPQHF.

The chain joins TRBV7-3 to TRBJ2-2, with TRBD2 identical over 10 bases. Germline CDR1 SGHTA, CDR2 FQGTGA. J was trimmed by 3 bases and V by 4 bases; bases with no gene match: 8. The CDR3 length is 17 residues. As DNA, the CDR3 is TGTGCCAGCAGCTCATTAAGCGGGAGGGCCTACACCGGGGAGCTGTTTTTT. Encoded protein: CASSSLSGRAYTGELFF.